The rows below give T cell receptor beta chains drawn from one sample of a study of T cells after yellow fever vaccination. TCRdb ran MiXCR on the 5' RACE reads and lists one entry per CDR3 protein. The sample consists of roughly 50,000 distinct CDR3 sequences, roughly 7.5% of them appearing once. The source was CD8+ T cells sorted from PBMCs, collected roughly 14 days after the first yellow fever vaccination. The receptors stem from a man between 18 and 29 years old who received the YFV17D yellow fever vaccine. The CDR3 runs from the conserved cysteine through the conserved F or W. Each record gives: V gene, clone size, J gene, D gene, CDR3 protein, CDR3 DNA. D genes are given only for firm matches. The size entry is marked missing in some rows and otherwise reads once, few, many or a size class.

TRBV5-1	many	TRBJ1-1	-	CASTSKGNAEAFF	TGCGCCAGCACCTCCAAGGGGAACGCTGAAGCTTTCTTT
TRBV12-3/TRBV12-4	many	TRBJ2-3	TRBD2	CASAITGGSTDTQYF	TGTGCCAGCGCCATAACGGGGGGGAGCACAGATACGCAGTATTTT
TRBV15	-	TRBJ2-3	TRBD1	CATRNRGKNTQYF	TGTGCCACCAGAAACAGGGGGAAGAATACGCAGTATTTT
TRBV11-1	many	TRBJ1-1	-	CASSLTDMNTEAFF	TGTGCCAGCAGCTTGACAGATATGAACACTGAAGCTTTCTTT
TRBV5-1	many	TRBJ2-3	TRBD1	CASSPQGGTDTQYF	TGCGCCAGCAGCCCTCAGGGGGGCACAGATACGCAGTATTTT
TRBV5-5	many	TRBJ2-3	-	CASRSGDSQTDTQYF	TGTGCCAGCAGGTCGGGGGACAGCCAAACAGATACGCAGTATTTT
TRBV11-2	few	TRBJ2-3	TRBD1	CASSRGTAGTDTQYF	TGTGCCAGCAGCCGAGGGACAGCAGGCACAGATACGCAGTATTTT
TRBV6-5	many	TRBJ2-7	TRBD1	CASSYWGGSDRGNEQYF	TGTGCCAGCAGTTACTGGGGAGGGTCGGACAGGGGAAACGAGCAGTACTTC
TRBV12-3/TRBV12-4	many	TRBJ2-5	-	CASNKPGGARTQYF	TGTGCCAGCAACAAGCCGGGGGGCGCACGGACCCAGTACTTC
TRBV2	many	TRBJ2-6	-	CASSEGGSSSGANVLTF	TGTGCCAGCAGTGAAGGGGGCAGCTCCTCTGGGGCCAACGTCCTGACTTTC
TRBV9	-	TRBJ2-3	TRBD2	CGSSVVGGGAADTQYF	TGTGGCAGCAGCGTAGTTGGCGGGGGGGCCGCGGATACGCAGTATTTT
TRBV20-1	many	TRBJ1-2	-	CSARDTKANYGYTF	TGCAGTGCTAGAGACACCAAGGCTAACTATGGCTACACCTTC
TRBV7-2	many	TRBJ2-7	-	CASSFAGLLGDEQYF	TGTGCCAGCAGCTTTGCGGGACTTCTTGGAGACGAGCAGTACTTC
TRBV28	-	TRBJ1-1	TRBD1	CASSFKTGGLDTEAFF	TGTGCCAGCAGTTTTAAAACAGGGGGTTTGGACACTGAAGCTTTCTTT
TRBV5-1	-	TRBJ2-3	-	CASSFGHDNTDTQYF	TGCGCCAGCAGCTTCGGACACGACAACACAGATACGCAGTATTTT
TRBV12-3/TRBV12-4	many	TRBJ2-7	-	CASSLIARNDYEQYF	TGTGCCAGCAGTTTAATTGCGAGGAACGACTACGAGCAGTACTTC
TRBV24-1	many	TRBJ2-1	-	CATSVGGPSSYNEQFF	TGTGCCACCAGTGTAGGGGGGCCGAGCTCCTACAATGAGCAGTTCTTC
TRBV4-1	few	TRBJ2-4	TRBD2	CASSPGLGKNIQYF	TGCGCCAGCAGCCCGGGACTAGGCAAAAACATTCAGTACTTC
TRBV4-2	medium-sized	TRBJ2-1	TRBD2	CASSQASGGANEQFF	TGTGCCAGCAGCCAAGCTAGCGGGGGGGCCAATGAGCAGTTCTTC
TRBV7-9	few	TRBJ2-3	-	CASSFPSTDTQYF	TGTGCCAGCAGCTTCCCTAGCACAGATACGCAGTATTTT
TRBV7-6	-	TRBJ1-1	-	CASSAPENTEAFF	TGTGCCAGCAGCGCACCAGAAAACACTGAAGCTTTCTTT
TRBV7-8	-	TRBJ2-1	-	CATAPDGPYNEQFF	TGTGCCACCGCCCCGGACGGCCCCTACAATGAGCAGTTCTTC
TRBV3-1	many	TRBJ1-2	-	CASSQEGREDGYTF	TGTGCCAGCAGCCAAGAAGGCAGGGAGGATGGCTACACCTTC
TRBV12-3/TRBV12-4	many	TRBJ1-1	-	CASSFLDIPFTEAFF	TGTGCCAGCAGTTTTCTTGACATCCCCTTCACTGAAGCTTTCTTT
TRBV6-1	many	TRBJ2-1	-	CASSENSAAYNEQFF	TGTGCCAGCAGTGAAAACAGCGCTGCCTACAATGAGCAGTTCTTC
TRBV10-3	few	TRBJ1-1	TRBD1	CAINPTGGNTEAFF	TGTGCCATCAATCCGACAGGGGGAAACACTGAAGCTTTCTTT
TRBV20-1	many	TRBJ2-2	-	CSAGQLSGELFF	TGCAGTGCTGGACAGTTGTCCGGGGAGCTGTTTTTT
TRBV12-3/TRBV12-4	many	TRBJ1-1	-	CASSWGGVNTEAFF	TGTGCCAGCAGTTGGGGGGGTGTGAACACTGAAGCTTTCTTT
TRBV20-1	-	TRBJ1-3	-	CSARDGSSGNTIYF	TGCAGTGCTAGAGATGGAAGCTCTGGAAACACCATATATTTT
TRBV7-2	few	TRBJ2-7	TRBD2	CASSAGLAFEQYF	TGTGCCAGCAGCGCCGGACTAGCTTTCGAGCAGTACTTC
TRBV7-2	many	TRBJ1-6	TRBD1	CASSQDRGPPLHF	TGTGCCAGCAGCCAGGACAGGGGACCACCCCTCCACTTT
TRBV5-5	many	TRBJ2-7	-	CASSREAQGRTYEQYF	TGTGCCAGCAGCCGCGAAGCTCAGGGGAGGACCTACGAGCAGTACTTC
TRBV7-9	many	TRBJ2-3	-	CASSLNQVTDTQYF	TGTGCCAGCAGCTTAAACCAGGTGACAGATACGCAGTATTTT
TRBV7-2	many	TRBJ2-2	TRBD1	CASSRGQGAAGELFF	TGTGCCAGCAGCCGGGGACAGGGGGCGGCCGGGGAGCTGTTTTTT
TRBV4-3	many	TRBJ1-4	-	CASSQVRDLNEKLFF	TGCGCCAGCAGCCAAGTCAGGGACCTTAATGAAAAACTGTTTTTT
TRBV7-6	-	TRBJ2-3	TRBD2	CASSPSSAGGPTDTQYF	TGTGCCAGCAGCCCCTCTTCAGCGGGGGGCCCCACAGATACGCAGTATTTT
TRBV4-3	few	TRBJ1-5	-	CASSQEWHSNQPQHF	TGCGCCAGCAGCCAAGAATGGCATAGCAATCAGCCCCAGCATTTT
TRBV5-1	many	TRBJ2-3	TRBD2	CASSETSSPRTSTDTQYF	TGCGCCAGCAGCGAGACTAGCTCCCCAAGGACTAGCACAGATACGCAGTATTTT
TRBV15	many	TRBJ2-3	-	CATSPLRGRGVNTDTQYF	TGTGCCACCAGCCCACTCCGGGGGCGAGGAGTGAACACAGATACGCAGTATTTT
TRBV14	many	TRBJ2-3	-	CASSQESSSTDTQYF	TGTGCCAGCAGCCAAGAGTCAAGTTCCACAGATACGCAGTATTTT
TRBV4-1	many	TRBJ2-3	-	CASSQGSGGTDTQYF	TGCGCCAGCAGCCAGGGTAGCGGCGGCACAGATACGCAGTATTTT
TRBV4-1	-	TRBJ2-1	-	CASSQVFTNSYNELFF	TGCGCCAGCAGCCAAGTTTTCACCAACTCCTATAATGAGCTGTTCTTC
TRBV12-3/TRBV12-4	many	TRBJ2-1	TRBD1	CASSLGTGRVNEQFF	TGTGCCAGCAGTTTAGGGACAGGGCGAGTCAATGAGCAGTTCTTC
TRBV6-1	-	TRBJ2-1	-	CASRRSIEQFF	TGTGCCAGCAGGAGGTCAATTGAGCAGTTCTTC
TRBV6-5	many	TRBJ2-1	-	CASSYHGIPNNEQFF	TGTGCCAGCAGTTACCATGGCATTCCGAACAATGAGCAGTTCTTC
TRBV30	many	TRBJ2-1	TRBD1	CAWSPGTGGIWEQFF	TGTGCCTGGAGTCCCGGGACAGGGGGTATCTGGGAGCAGTTCTTC
TRBV9	many	TRBJ2-1	-	CASSVSGVAYNEQFF	TGTGCCAGCAGCGTGTCGGGGGTGGCCTACAATGAGCAGTTCTTC
TRBV5-1	many	TRBJ2-7	-	CASSLGLQGVSEQYF	TGCGCCAGCAGCTTGGGATTGCAGGGAGTTTCCGAGCAGTACTTC
TRBV20-1	many	TRBJ2-7	-	CSAREYPYEQYF	TGCAGTGCTAGAGAGTACCCCTACGAGCAGTACTTC
TRBV19	many	TRBJ2-3	-	CASTYTSTDTQYF	TGTGCCAGTACTTATACGAGCACAGATACGCAGTATTTT
TRBV12-3/TRBV12-4	few	TRBJ2-5	-	CASRNRSGNRVLETQYF	TGTGCCAGCCGTAATCGATCGGGGAACAGGGTTTTGGAGACCCAGTACTTC